Below are 11 T cell receptor beta chains sequenced from a single sample in a study of T cells after yellow fever vaccination. TCRdb passed the 5' RACE reads through MiXCR, listing each CDR3 protein once. Of approximately 510,000 distinct CDR3 sequences listed, 20% to 25% are singletons. The sequenced sample was PBMCs, obtained roughly 23 days after the first yellow fever vaccination. Source of these receptors: a man between 18 and 29 years old who received the YFV17D yellow fever vaccine.

This clonotype was counted between two and nine times. The genes are TRBV5-1 and TRBJ1-6; D might be TRBD1 (5 bases). This CDR3 is built from 15 residues. Between the trimmed V and J ends, which lost 2 bases and 9 bases, there was a span of 15 bases. The V gene's germline CDR1 is SGHRS and CDR2 YFSETQ. The CDR3: CASSFRDSGASPLHF. CDR3 nucleotide sequence: TGCGCCAGCAGCTTTCGGGACTCGGGAGCTTCACCCCTCCACTTT.

Regarding this clonotype: Compared with germline, one end of the junction differs, possibly owing to a read error. V is TRBV20-1 and J is TRBJ1-5; D not resolved. In germline, CDR1 is DFQATT, CDR2 SNEGSKA (reference sequence). The CDR3 runs 16 residues. CDR3: CCARDRWGNSNQPQHF. CDR3 sequence (DNA): TGCTGTGCTAGAGATCGCTGGGGAAATAGCAATCAGCCCCAGCATTTT.

This chain joins TRBV9 and TRBJ1-4, with D tentatively TRBD1 (5 bases). Germline-derived CDR1 and CDR2 are SGDLS and YYNGEE. The CDR3 has 15 amino acids. The V gene lost 1 base and the J gene lost 2 bases, with 9 bases spanning the gap. This CDR3 reads CASSVNPGTNEKLFF. The CDR3, as DNA: TGTGCCAGCAGCGTAAATCCAGGGACTAATGAAAAACTGTTTTTT.

The rearrangement uses TRBV6-5 and TRBJ1-4; the D gene is possibly TRBD1 (5 bases). There are 14 residues in the CDR3. Germline CDR1 reads MNHEY; CDR2 reads SVGAGI. Trimming pared 6 bases from V and 7 bases from J, leaving 15 bases between. DNA of the CDR3: TGTGCCAGCAGACACACTTGGGACGGTGAAAAACTGTTTTTT. This translates into CASRHTWDGEKLFF.

This clonotype was seen a few times. The rearrangement uses TRBV6-1 and TRBJ1-1; D might be TRBD1 (5 bases). Deletions cut 8 bases from V and 1 base from J, with 17 bases between. The CDR3 consists of 15 residues. From germline, CDR1 is MNHNS and CDR2 SASEGT. Here the CDR3 DNA reads TGTGCCAGCGGGAGGGGACGCGTCGGGAACACTGAAGCTTTCTTT. It yields the protein CASGRGRVGNTEAFF.

The sample holds a few counts of this clonotype. This chain uses TRBV4-1 with TRBJ2-1; 13 bases match TRBD2. Germline-derived CDR1 and CDR2 are MGHRA and YSYEKL. With V trimmed by 0 bases and J by 0 bases, 5 bases remained unmatched. This CDR3 has 19 amino acids. In DNA, the CDR3 is TGCGCCAGCAGCCAAGAGACTAGCGGGGGGTGGAGCTCCTACAATGAGCAGTTCTTC. It yields the protein CASSQETSGGWSSYNEQFF.

This clonotype was seen many times. The J gene is TRBJ2-1, the V gene TRBV7-9; 9 bases agree with TRBD2. This CDR3 is built from 17 residues. In germline, CDR1 is SEHNR, CDR2 FQNEAQ (reference sequence). Trimming took 2 bases from V and 2 from J; bases not matched to a gene: 7. The CDR3 DNA is TGTGCCAGCAGCTTACTGAGGCGGGGGGGTACCTACAATGAGCAGTTCTTC. Its protein product is CASSLLRRGGTYNEQFF.

The chain recombines TRBV6-5 with TRBJ2-2; 10 nucleotides line up with TRBD2. Per germline, CDR1 MNHEY and CDR2 SVGAGI. The CDR3 has 17 residues. The J segment lost 2 bases and the V segment lost 0 bases, leaving 3 bases of the junction unmatched. CDR3 nucleotides: TGTGCCAGCAGTTACTCGGTAGCGGGGGGCAACACCGGGGAGCTGTTTTTT. It encodes CASSYSVAGGNTGELFF.

This clonotype has more than one count but fewer than ten. The chain links TRBV12-3 or TRBV12-4 to TRBJ2-3; D remains unclear. Trimming pared 3 bases from V and 2 bases from J, leaving 6 bases between. The CDR3 loop spans 13 amino acids. DNA for the CDR3: TGTGCCAGCAGTTTTGCCCTCACAGATACGCAGTATTTT. This sequence encodes CASSFALTDTQYF.

The chain employs TRBV29-1 and TRBJ2-7; D might be TRBD1 (6 bases). CDR1 and CDR2 from the germline V gene are SQVTM and ANQGSEA. The CDR3 runs 13 residues. For the CDR3, the DNA is TGCATTACAAAAAAGGGACATAACTACGAGCAGTACGTC. Its translation is CITKKGHNYEQYV.

The gene calls are TRBV5-1 and TRBJ2-1; tentatively, D is TRBD2 (5 bases). The V end lost 4 bases, the J end lost 5 bases, and 19 bases lay between the germline ends. This CDR3 comprises 16 residues. The germline V gene has CDR1 SGHRS and CDR2 YFSETQ. The CDR3: CASSTRRGRANNEQFF. CDR3 nucleotide sequence: TGCGCCAGCAGCACCCGCCGGGGTCGGGCTAACAATGAGCAGTTCTTC.